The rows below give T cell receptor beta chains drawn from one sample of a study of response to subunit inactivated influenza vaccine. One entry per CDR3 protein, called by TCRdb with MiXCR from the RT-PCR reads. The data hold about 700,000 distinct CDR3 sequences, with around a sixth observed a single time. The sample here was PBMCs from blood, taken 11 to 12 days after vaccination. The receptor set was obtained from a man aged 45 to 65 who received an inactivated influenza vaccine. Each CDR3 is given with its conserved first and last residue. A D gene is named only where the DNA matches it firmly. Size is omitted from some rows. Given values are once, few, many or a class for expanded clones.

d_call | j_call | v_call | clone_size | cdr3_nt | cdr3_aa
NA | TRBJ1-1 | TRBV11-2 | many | TGTGCCAGCAGCTTAGTCCCCGGGACTGAAGCTTTCTTT | CASSLVPGTEAFF
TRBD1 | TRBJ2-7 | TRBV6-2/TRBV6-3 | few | TGTGCCAGCAGCCACACTGACAGGGGTTCCTACGAGCAGTACTTC | CASSHTDRGSYEQYF
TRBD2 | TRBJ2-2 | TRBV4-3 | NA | TGCGCCAGCAGCCCCGACGGGGGGACCACCGGGGAGCTGTTTTTT | CASSPDGGTTGELFF
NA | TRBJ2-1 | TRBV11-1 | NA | TGTGCCAGCAGCTTAGGGCTAGACGGCAATGAGCAGTTCTTC | CASSLGLDGNEQFF
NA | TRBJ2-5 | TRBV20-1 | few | TGCAGTGCCGCCTTCTGGAGACAAGAGACCCAGTACTTC | CSAAFWRQETQYF
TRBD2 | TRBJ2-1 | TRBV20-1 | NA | TGCAGTGTCATTACTAGCGGGAGGGTCAATGAGCAGTTCTTC | CSVITSGRVNEQFF
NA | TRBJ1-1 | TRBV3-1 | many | TGTGCCAGCAGCCTCGGGTTGGGGGCGCCGGGGACTGAAGCTTTCTTT | CASSLGLGAPGTEAFF
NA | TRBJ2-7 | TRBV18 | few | TGTGCCAGCTCACCACGTTGGGAGAGCTCCTACGAGCAGTACTTC | CASSPRWESSYEQYF
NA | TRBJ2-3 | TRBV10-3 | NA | TGTGCCATCAGTGAGTCGATCGGCCCACAGATTACGCAGTATTTT | CAISESIGPQITQYF
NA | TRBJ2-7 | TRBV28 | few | TGTGCCAGCAGTTGGGGAAGTAACTACGAGCAGTACTTC | CASSWGSNYEQYF
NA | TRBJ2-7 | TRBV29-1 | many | TGCAGCGTTGTAAACAGGATCTACGAGCAGTACTTC | CSVVNRIYEQYF
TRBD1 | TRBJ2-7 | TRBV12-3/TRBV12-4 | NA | TGTGCCAGCAGATCAGGGGGTATCGACGAGCAGTACTTC | CASRSGGIDEQYF
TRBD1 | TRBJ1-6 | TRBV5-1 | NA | TGCGCCAGCAGCCCACTGGGGACAGGGGATAATTCACCCCTCCACTTT | CASSPLGTGDNSPLHF
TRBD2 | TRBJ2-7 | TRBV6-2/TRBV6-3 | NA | TGTGCCAGCAGTTACGGGACTAGCGGGGTCCGCGAGCAGTACTTC | CASSYGTSGVREQYF
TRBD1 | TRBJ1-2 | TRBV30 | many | TGTGCCTGGAGTGGAGGGGGCGATGGCTACACCTTC | CAWSGGGDGYTF
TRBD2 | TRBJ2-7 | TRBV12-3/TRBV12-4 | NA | TGTGCCAGCAGGGGGGGGTCTCCAAAGGCACCCTACGAGCAGTACTTC | CASRGGSPKAPYEQYF
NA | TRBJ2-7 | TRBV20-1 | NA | TGCAGTGCCCCCACGGCGGGTGGCCACGAGCAGTACTTC | CSAPTAGGHEQYF
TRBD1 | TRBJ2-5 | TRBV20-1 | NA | TGCAGTGCTAGACATACAGGGGCACGGGAGACCCAGTACTTC | CSARHTGARETQYF
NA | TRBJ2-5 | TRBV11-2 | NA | TGTGCCAGCAGCTTAGCAACAGGGTCAAGGGAGACCCAGTACTTC | CASSLATGSRETQYF
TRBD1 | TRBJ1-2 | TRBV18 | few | TGTGCCAGCTCAGTGGGACAGGGGGACGGCTACACCTTC | CASSVGQGDGYTF
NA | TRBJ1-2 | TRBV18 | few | TGTGCCAGCTCACCAGAGGTAGATGGCTACACCTTC | CASSPEVDGYTF
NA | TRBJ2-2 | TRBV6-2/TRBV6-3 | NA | TGTGCCAGCAGCAAAGATTGGCTAGCGAACACCGGGGAGCTGTTTTTT | CASSKDWLANTGELFF
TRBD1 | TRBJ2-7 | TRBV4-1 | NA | TGCGCCAGCAGCGACGGCCAGGGGGCGCGGTACGAGCAGTACTTC | CASSDGQGARYEQYF
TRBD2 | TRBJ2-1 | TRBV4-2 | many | TGTGCCAGCAGCCAAGCGGTCAGTCTAGCGGGCGAGAATGAGCAGTTCTTC | CASSQAVSLAGENEQFF
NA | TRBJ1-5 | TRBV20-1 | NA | TGCAGTGCTAGGCCAGAATATAGCAATCAGCCCCAGCATTTT | CSARPEYSNQPQHF
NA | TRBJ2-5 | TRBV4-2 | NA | TGTGCCAGCAGCCAAGCGGGAGCGCTTAAGACCCAGTACTTC | CASSQAGALKTQYF
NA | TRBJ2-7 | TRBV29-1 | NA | TGCAGCGTTGGGCCGGCCCACGAGCAGTACTTC | CSVGPAHEQYF
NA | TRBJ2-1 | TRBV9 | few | TGTGCCAGCAGCGTAGGAATCGGGAGTCTTACTGAGCAGTTCTTC | CASSVGIGSLTEQFF
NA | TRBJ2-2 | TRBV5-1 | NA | TGCGCCAGCAGCTTGGAGCCCAGGGGAACCGGGGAGCTGTTTTTT | CASSLEPRGTGELFF
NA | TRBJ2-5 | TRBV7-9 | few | TGTGCCAGCAGCTCAGCCATAAAGACCCAGTACTTC | CASSSAIKTQYF
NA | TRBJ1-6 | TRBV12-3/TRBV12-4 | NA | TGTGCCAGCAGTTTAGGCGGTCTCTATCGGGGTTCACCCCTCTACTTT | CASSLGGLYRGSPLYF
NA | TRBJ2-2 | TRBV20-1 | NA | TGCAGTGCTAGAAGTCAGAACGGGGAGCTGTTTTTT | CSARSQNGELFF
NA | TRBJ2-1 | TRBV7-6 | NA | TGTGCCAGCAGCTTAGAAGTACTAGAGTACAATGAGCAGTTCTTC | CASSLEVLEYNEQFF
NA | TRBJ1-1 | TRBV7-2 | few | TGTGCCAGCAGCTTAGTTGGAAAGAACACTGAAGCTTTCTTT | CASSLVGKNTEAFF
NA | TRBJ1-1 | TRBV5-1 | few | TGCGCCAGCAGCTTGGGGTTCGCCGGGAACACTGAAGCTTTCTTT | CASSLGFAGNTEAFF
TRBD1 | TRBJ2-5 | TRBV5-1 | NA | TGCGCCAGCAGCCAGACCCGAGACAGGGGAGAGACCCAGTACTTC | CASSQTRDRGETQYF
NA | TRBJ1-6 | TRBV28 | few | TGTGCCAGCAGTTTGCCAGGAGTGAGCTATAATTCACCCCTCCACTTT | CASSLPGVSYNSPLHF
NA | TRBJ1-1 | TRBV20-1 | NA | TGCAGTGCTAAGGACCAACCTCCTCGGGACGCTTTCTTT | CSAKDQPPRDAFF
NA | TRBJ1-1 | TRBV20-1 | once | TGCAGTGCTAGGGGGGACATTTCGGGGATGAACACTGAAGCTTTCTTT | CSARGDISGMNTEAFF
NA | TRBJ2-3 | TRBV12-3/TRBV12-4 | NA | TGTGCCAGCGCCGGGCGGGACGCAGATACGCAGTATTTT | CASAGRDADTQYF
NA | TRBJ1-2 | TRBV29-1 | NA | TGCAGCGTTCTCCACTATGGCTACACCTTC | CSVLHYGYTF